Sequencing of this T cell receptor beta chain was carried out in a study of blood T cell repertoires in COVID-19. Study-level background: Sites in the United States, Italy and Spain provided acute and convalescent COVID-19 samples. T cells, B-cell-depleted T cells, or PBMCs supplied cDNA or gDNA.

CDR3 length equals 15 residues. V shed 5 bases and J 4 bases; nucleotides not matched to a gene: 4. Germline-derived CDR1 and CDR2 are SGHVS and FNYEAQ. Original analysis: Estimates of nucleated cell counts were drawn from the amplification of reference gene primers. Generated by immunoSEQ multiplex PCR, the TCRdb table keeps only in-frame clones and is missing some. The DNA was the basis for D and trimming; V, J and clone size are from that table. The repertoire holds 100,000 or so clones, 85% seen once, with about 3.9% in the top ten. This receptor was taken from a man between 45 and 60 years old with acute or convalescent COVID-19. The chain combines TRBV7-6 with TRBJ2-2; 10 bases match TRBD1. Material: peripheral blood. The CDR3 sequence: CASSPGQGITGELFF. Here the CDR3 DNA reads TGTGCCAGCAGCCCGGGACAGGGGATCACCGGGGAGCTGTTTTTT. The whole variable domain, filled in from reference TRBV7-6 and TRBJ2-2, reads GAGVSQSPRYKVTKRGQDVALRCDPISGHVSLYWYRQALGQGPEFLTYFNYEAQQDKSGLPNDRFSAERPEGSISTLTIQRTEQRDSAMYRCASSPGQGITGELFFGEGSRLTVL.